This paragraph covers one T cell receptor beta chain sequence. This specimen belongs to a study of T cell changes during pregnancy in multiple sclerosis. The assay was immunoSEQ multiplex PCR, and TCRdb's table has in-frame clones only and misses some. Of 55,000 to 70,000 clones detected, about 92% appear once; the ten largest clones hold more than 1.5%. This TCR was sampled from a female donor with multiple sclerosis, enrolled in a pregnancy study. This specimen consisted of peripheral blood, obtained after pregnancy.

Here the CDR3 reads CASSLGSGGALEQYF. CDR3 bases: TGTGCCAGCAGCTTAGGTTCCGGGGGGGCCCTGGAGCAGTACTTC. The chain uses TRBV7-2 and TRBJ2-7; TRBD2 aligns across 8 bases. Germline CDR1 and CDR2: SGHTA and FQGNSA. CDR3 length: 15 amino acids. V lost 1 base and J lost 7; bases outside the gene matches: 9.